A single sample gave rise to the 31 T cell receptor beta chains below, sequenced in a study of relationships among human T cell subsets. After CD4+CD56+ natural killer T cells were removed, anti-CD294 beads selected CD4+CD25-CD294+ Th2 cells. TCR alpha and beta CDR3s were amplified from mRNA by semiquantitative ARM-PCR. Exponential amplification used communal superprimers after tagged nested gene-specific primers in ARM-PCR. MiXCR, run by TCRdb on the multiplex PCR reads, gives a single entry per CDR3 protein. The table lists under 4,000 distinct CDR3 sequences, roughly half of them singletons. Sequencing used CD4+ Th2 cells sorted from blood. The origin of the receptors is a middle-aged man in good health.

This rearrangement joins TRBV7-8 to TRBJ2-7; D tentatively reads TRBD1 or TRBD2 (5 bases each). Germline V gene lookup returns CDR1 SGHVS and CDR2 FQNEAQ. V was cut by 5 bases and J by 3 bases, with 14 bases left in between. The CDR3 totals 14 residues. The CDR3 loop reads CASSTGTLIYEQYF. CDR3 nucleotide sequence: TGTGCCAGCAGCACCGGGACGCTCATCTACGAGCAGTACTTC.

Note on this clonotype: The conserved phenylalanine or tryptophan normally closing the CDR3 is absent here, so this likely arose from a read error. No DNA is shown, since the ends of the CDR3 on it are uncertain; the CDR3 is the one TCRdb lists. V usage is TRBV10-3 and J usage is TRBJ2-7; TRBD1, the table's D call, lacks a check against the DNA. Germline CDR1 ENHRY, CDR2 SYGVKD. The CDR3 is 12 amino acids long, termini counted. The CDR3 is CAISRGEGQTYS.

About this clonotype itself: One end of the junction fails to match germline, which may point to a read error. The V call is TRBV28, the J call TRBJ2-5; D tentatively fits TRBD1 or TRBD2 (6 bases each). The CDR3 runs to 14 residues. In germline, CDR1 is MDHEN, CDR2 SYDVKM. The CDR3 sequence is CASSLMGGQETQYF. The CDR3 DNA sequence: TGTGCCAGCAGCCTTATGGGGGGCCAAGAGACCCAGTACTTT.

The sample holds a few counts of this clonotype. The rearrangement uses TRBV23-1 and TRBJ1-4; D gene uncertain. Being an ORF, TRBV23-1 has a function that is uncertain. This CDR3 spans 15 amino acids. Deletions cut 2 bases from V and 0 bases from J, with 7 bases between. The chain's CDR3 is CASSQITATNEKLFF. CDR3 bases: TGCGCCAGCAGTCAAATCACAGCAACTAATGAAAAACTGTTTTTT.

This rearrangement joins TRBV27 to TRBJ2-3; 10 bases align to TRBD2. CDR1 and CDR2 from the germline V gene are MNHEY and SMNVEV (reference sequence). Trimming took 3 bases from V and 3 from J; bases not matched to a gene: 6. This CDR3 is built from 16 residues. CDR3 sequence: CASSFYGSGRTDTQYF. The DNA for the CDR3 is TGTGCCAGCAGTTTTTATGGTAGCGGGAGGACAGATACGCAGTATTTT.

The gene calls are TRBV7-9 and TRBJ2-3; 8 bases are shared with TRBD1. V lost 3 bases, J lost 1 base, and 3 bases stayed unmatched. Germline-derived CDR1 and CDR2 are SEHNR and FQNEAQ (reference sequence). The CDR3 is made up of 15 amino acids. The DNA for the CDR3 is TGTGCCAGCAGCTTGCGGGGACAGGGCACAGATACGCAGTATTTT. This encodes CASSLRGQGTDTQYF.

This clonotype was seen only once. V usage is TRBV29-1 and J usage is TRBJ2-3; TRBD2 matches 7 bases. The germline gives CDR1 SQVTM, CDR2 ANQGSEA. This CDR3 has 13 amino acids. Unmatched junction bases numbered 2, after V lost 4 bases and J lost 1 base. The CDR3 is CSVGSGGTDTQYF. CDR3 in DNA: TGCAGCGTTGGGAGCGGGGGCACAGATACGCAGTATTTT.

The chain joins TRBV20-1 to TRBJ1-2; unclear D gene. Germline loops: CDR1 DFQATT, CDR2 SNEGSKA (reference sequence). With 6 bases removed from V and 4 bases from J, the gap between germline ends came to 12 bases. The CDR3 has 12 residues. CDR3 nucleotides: TGCAGTGCCATCCGGGCTTCCTATGGCTACACCTTC. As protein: CSAIRASYGYTF.

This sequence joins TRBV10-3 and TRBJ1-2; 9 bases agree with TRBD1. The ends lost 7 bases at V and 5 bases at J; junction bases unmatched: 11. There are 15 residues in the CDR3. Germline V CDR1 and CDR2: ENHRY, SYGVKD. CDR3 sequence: CAIKGQGEATYGYTF. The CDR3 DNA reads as TGTGCCATCAAGGGACAGGGAGAAGCGACTTATGGCTACACCTTC.

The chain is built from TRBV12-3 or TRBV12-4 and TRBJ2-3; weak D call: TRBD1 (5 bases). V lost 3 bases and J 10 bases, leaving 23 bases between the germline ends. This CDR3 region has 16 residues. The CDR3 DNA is TGTGCCAGCAGTTTCGGCCGGAAACAGGTCACCAGGGCGCAGTATTTT. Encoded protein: CASSFGRKQVTRAQYF.

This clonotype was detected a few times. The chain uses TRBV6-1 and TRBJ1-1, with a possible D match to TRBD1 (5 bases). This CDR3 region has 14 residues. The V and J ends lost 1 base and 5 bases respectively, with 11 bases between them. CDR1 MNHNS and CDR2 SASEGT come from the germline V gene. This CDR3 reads CASSEGGELTEAFF. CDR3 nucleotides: TGTGCCAGCAGTGAAGGAGGGGAGTTGACTGAAGCTTTCTTT.

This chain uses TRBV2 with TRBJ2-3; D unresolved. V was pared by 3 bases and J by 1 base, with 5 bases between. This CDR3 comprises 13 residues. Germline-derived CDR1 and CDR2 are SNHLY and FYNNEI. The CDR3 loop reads CASSDEGTDTQYF. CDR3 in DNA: TGTGCCAGCAGTGATGAGGGCACAGATACGCAGTATTTT. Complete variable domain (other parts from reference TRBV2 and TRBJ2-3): EPEVTQTPSHQVTQMGQEVILRCVPISNHLYFYWYRQILGQKVEFLVSFYNNEISEKSEIFDDQFSVERPDGSNFTLKIRSTKLEDSAMYFCASSDEGTDTQYFGPGTRLTVL.

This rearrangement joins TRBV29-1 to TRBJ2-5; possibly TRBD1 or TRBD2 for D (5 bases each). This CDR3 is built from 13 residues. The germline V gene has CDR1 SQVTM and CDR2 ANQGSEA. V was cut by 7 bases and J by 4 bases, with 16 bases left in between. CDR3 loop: CSAGFQGRETQYF. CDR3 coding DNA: TGCAGCGCTGGATTTCAGGGACGAGAGACCCAGTACTTC.

CDR3 amino acids: CASSPPSYEQYF. CDR3 DNA: TGTGCCAGCAGCCCCCCCAGCTACGAGCAGTACTTC. The rearrangement links TRBV7-8 to TRBJ2-7, with D hard to call. The CDR3 has 12 amino acids. Trimming removed 5 bases at V and 3 bases at J, with 8 bases between. The germline V gene encodes CDR1 SGHVS and CDR2 FQNEAQ. Full variable domain (rest looked up from reference TRBV7-8 and TRBJ2-7): GAGVSQSPRYKVAKRGQDVALRCDPISGHVSLFWYQQALGQGPEFLTYFQNEAQLDKSGLPSDRFFAERPEGSVSTLKIQRTQQEDSAVYLCASSPPSYEQYFGPGTRLTVT.

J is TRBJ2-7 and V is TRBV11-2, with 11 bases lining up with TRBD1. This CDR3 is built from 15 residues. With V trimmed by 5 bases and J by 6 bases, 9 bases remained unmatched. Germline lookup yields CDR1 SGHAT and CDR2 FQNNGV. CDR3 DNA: TGTGCCAGCAGCAAATTTCCCGGGACAGGGGGCGAGCAGTACTTC. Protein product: CASSKFPGTGGEQYF.

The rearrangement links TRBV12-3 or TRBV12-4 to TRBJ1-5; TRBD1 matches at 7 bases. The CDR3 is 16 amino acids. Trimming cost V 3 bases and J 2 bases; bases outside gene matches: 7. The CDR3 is CASSFRRGQGNQPQHF. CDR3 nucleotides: TGTGCCAGCAGTTTTCGAAGGGGGCAGGGCAATCAGCCCCAGCATTTT.

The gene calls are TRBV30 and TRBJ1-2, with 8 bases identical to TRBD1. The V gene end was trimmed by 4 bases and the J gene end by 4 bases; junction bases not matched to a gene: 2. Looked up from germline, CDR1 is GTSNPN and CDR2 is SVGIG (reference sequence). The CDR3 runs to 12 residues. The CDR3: CAWNTGGYGYTF. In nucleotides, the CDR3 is TGTGCCTGGAATACAGGGGGCTATGGCTACACCTTC.

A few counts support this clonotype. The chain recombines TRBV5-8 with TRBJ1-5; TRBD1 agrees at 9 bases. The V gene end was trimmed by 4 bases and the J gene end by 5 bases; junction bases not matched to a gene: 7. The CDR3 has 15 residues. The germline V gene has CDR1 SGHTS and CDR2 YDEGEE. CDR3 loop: CASSVAGTGYQPQHF. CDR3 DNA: TGTGCCAGCAGCGTAGCCGGGACAGGGTATCAGCCCCAGCATTTT. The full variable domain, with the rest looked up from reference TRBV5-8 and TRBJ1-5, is EAGVTQSPTHLIKTRGQQATLRCSPISGHTSVYWYQQALGLGLQFLLWYDEGEERNRGNFPPRFSGRQFPNYSSELNVNALELEDSALYLCASSVAGTGYQPQHFGDGTRLSIL.

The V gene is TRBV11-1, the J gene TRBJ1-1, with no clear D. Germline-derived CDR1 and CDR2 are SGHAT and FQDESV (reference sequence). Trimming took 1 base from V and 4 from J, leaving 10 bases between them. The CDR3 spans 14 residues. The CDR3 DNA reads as TGTGCCAGCAGCTTAGGGGCTAGTGGCACTGAAGCTTTCTTT. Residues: CASSLGASGTEAFF.

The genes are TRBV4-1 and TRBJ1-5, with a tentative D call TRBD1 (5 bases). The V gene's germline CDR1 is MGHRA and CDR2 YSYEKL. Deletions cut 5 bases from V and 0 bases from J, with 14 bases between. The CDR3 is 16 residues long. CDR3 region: CASSTYKTDSNQPQHF. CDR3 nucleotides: TGCGCCAGCAGCACTTACAAGACAGATAGCAATCAGCCCCAGCATTTT.

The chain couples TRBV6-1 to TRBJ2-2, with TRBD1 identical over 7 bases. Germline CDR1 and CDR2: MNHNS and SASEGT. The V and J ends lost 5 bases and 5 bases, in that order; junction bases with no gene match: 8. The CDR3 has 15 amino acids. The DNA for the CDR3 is TGTGCCAGCAGTTTACCAGGGGGTGGAACCGGGGAGCTGTTTTTT. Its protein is CASSLPGGGTGELFF.

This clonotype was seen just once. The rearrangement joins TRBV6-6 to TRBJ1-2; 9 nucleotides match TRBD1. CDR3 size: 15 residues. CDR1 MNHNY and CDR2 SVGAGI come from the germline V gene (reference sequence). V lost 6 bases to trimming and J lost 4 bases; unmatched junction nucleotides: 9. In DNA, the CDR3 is TGTGCCAGCAGCCCGGGACAGGGTAGAGGCTATGGCTACACCTTC. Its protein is CASSPGQGRGYGYTF.

CDR3 DNA sequence: TGTGCCAGCAGTTACGAGGGACATCGCACAGATACGCAGTATTTT. Translated: CASSYEGHRTDTQYF. V is TRBV6-2 or TRBV6-3 and J is TRBJ2-3, with D tentatively TRBD1 (6 bases). Germline V gives CDR1 MNHEY, CDR2 SVGEGT. With 2 bases removed from V and 1 base from J, the gap between germline ends came to 10 bases. The length of the CDR3 is 15 residues.

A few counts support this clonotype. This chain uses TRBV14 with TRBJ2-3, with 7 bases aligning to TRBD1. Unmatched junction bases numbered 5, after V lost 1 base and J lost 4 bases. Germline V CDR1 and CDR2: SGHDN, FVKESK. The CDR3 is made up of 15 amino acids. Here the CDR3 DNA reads TGTGCCAGCAGCCAAGTTGAGGGGGCCGCAGATACGCAGTATTTT. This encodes CASSQVEGAADTQYF.

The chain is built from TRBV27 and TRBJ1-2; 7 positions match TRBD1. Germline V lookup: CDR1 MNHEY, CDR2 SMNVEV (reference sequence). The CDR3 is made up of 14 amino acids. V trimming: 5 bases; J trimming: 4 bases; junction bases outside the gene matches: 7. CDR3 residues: CASSLRQGSYGYTF. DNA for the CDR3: TGTGCCAGCAGTCTGAGACAGGGATCCTATGGCTACACCTTC.

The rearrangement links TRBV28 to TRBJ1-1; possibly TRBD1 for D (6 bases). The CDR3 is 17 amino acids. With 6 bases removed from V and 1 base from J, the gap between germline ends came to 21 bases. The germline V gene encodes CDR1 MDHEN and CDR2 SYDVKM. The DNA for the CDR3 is TGTGCCAGCAGCCTTCCCCTACAGGGAAAGAGGAACACTGAAGCTTTCTTT. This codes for CASSLPLQGKRNTEAFF.

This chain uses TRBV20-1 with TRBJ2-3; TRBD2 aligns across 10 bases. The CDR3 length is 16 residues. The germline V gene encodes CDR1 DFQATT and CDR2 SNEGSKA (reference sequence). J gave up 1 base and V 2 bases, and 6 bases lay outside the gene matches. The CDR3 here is CSARHLAGGRTDTQYF. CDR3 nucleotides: TGCAGTGCTAGACACTTAGCGGGAGGACGCACAGATACGCAGTATTTT.

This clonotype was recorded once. CDR3 amino acids: CASSLAGGHYEQYF. The CDR3 DNA reads as TGCGCCAGCAGCTTGGCGGGGGGACACTACGAGCAGTACTTC. The genes are TRBV5-1 and TRBJ2-7, with a possible D match to TRBD2 (7 bases). Germline V gene sequence: CDR1 SGHRS, CDR2 YFSETQ. The CDR3 has 14 amino acids. Trimming took off 0 bases at V and 3 bases at J, with 10 bases between the two ends. The full variable domain, its missing parts supplied by reference TRBV5-1 and TRBJ2-7, is KAGVTQTPRYLIKTRGQQVTLSCSPISGHRSVSWYQQTPGQGLQFLFEYFSETQRNKGNFPGRFSGRQFSNSRSEMNVSTLELGDSALYLCASSLAGGHYEQYFGPGTRLTVT.

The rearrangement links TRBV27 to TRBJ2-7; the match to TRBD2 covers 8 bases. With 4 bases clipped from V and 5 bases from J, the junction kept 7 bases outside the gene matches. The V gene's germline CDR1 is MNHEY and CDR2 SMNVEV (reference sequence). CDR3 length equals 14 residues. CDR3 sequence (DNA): TGTGCCAGCAGTTATCGAGCGGGAGTGAACGAGCAGTACTTC. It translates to CASSYRAGVNEQYF.

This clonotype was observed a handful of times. CDR3 sequence reads: CSGLGLAGEGDTQYF. The CDR3 nucleotides read TGCAGCGGCCTGGGACTAGCGGGGGAAGGGGATACGCAGTATTTT. The V call is TRBV29-1, the J call TRBJ2-3, with 14 bases aligning to TRBD2. Losses at the gene ends were 7 bases for V and 6 bases for J; bases not matched to a gene: 9. Germline V gene lookup returns CDR1 SQVTM and CDR2 ANQGSEA. The CDR3 spans 15 residues.

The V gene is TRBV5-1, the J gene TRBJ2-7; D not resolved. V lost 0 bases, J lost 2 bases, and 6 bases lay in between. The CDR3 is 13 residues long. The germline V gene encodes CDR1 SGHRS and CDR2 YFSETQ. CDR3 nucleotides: TGCGCCAGCAGCTTGGACGGAACCTACGAGCAGTACTTC. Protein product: CASSLDGTYEQYF.